The rows below give T cell receptor beta chains drawn from one sample of a study of human T cells and chemical hapten exposure. Via MiXCR, TCRdb re-called the reads, giving one row per CDR3 protein. Of 100,000 to 150,000 distinct CDR3 sequences listed, approximately 9.3% are singletons. The source material was whole blood. Source of these receptors: a human donor in good health. Some clones in this sample may be carry-over from other donors' samples. Each CDR3 is given with its conserved first and last residue. Each record gives: J gene, V gene, CDR3 protein.

TRBJ1-5 | TRBV4-1 | CASSQVQGNQPQHF
TRBJ1-6 | TRBV29-1 | CSAGQDNSPLHF
TRBJ2-2 | TRBV25-1 | CASSAPGTAYTGELFF
TRBJ2-5 | TRBV11-2 | CASTTTGRETQYF
TRBJ2-2 | TRBV12-3/TRBV12-4 | CASSSNYQGGELFF
TRBJ1-5 | TRBV12-3/TRBV12-4 | CASRRGQGLQPQHF
TRBJ1-1 | TRBV6-6 | CASSDRGISEAFF
TRBJ1-1 | TRBV21-1 | CASSKEGQGDEAFF
TRBJ2-7 | TRBV6-1 | CASSEWLAYEQYF
TRBJ1-5 | TRBV20-1 | CSARPQGSNQPQHF
TRBJ2-2 | TRBV10-3 | CAISDWTVSGELFF
TRBJ2-7 | TRBV6-5 | CASSYDSTYEQYF
TRBJ2-7 | TRBV11-3 | CASSSGTFPYEQYF
TRBJ2-5 | TRBV20-1 | CSAPGGATQETQYF
TRBJ1-5 | TRBV10-3 | CAISGGVPGPQHF
TRBJ2-5 | TRBV5-1 | CASSLGQEETQYF
TRBJ2-7 | TRBV27 | CASSLADSYEQYF
TRBJ1-1 | TRBV24-1 | CATRTGGDTEAFF
TRBJ1-6 | TRBV9 | CASSAGTGNSPLHF
TRBJ2-1 | TRBV2 | CASSPTSEAYNEQFF
TRBJ1-5 | TRBV20-1 | CSATHYSNQPQHF
TRBJ1-1 | TRBV12-3/TRBV12-4 | CASTPGEGNTEAFF
TRBJ1-2 | TRBV7-3 | CASSWDDRGYGYTF
TRBJ2-2 | TRBV11-2 | CASSLLDPPGGSGELFF
TRBJ2-7 | TRBV3-1 | CASSQAGVGPPSEQYF
TRBJ2-4 | TRBV5-4 | CASSSNGGPSKNIQYF
TRBJ2-1 | TRBV20-1 | CSARVSLDSKLYNEQFF
TRBJ2-7 | TRBV18 | CASSPQQDTTYEQYF
TRBJ1-5 | TRBV5-1 | CASSFDSFNQPQHF
TRBJ2-7 | TRBV7-9 | CASRGGPREQYF
TRBJ2-7 | TRBV4-2 | CASSQVTLSYEQYF
TRBJ1-1 | TRBV12-3/TRBV12-4 | CASSLVRGGRTEAFF
TRBJ2-7 | TRBV12-3/TRBV12-4 | CASSVAGLQSYF
TRBJ2-1 | TRBV18 | CASSPPPPDEQFF
TRBJ1-5 | TRBV3-1 | CASSQGLVDQPQHF
TRBJ1-4 | TRBV7-2 | CASSLGGTGTTNEKLFF
TRBJ2-7 | TRBV20-1 | CSARAGLGTYEQYF
TRBJ1-2 | TRBV20-1 | CSARDPTGGYYGYTF
TRBJ2-1 | TRBV29-1 | CSVARLAGTDNEQFF
TRBJ1-1 | TRBV20-1 | CSATMGGTEAFF
TRBJ2-2 | TRBV2 | CASKGTRDTGELFF